Listed below are T cell receptor beta chains from one sample, sequenced in a study of blood T cell repertoires in COVID-19. TCRdb's table, derived via immunoSEQ multiplex PCR, lists solely in-frame clones and lacks some. The repertoire holds around 340,000 clones, with 80% to 90% as singletons. What was sequenced was PBMCs or T cells enriched from blood (not recorded which). The source is a woman in her thirties or forties with acute COVID-19. Both conserved end residues are part of each CDR3. D genes are given only for firm matches. Expanded clones are given a class, and other clones once, few, many or no size at all.

size: NA
V: TRBV6-2/TRBV6-3
D: TRBD1
J: TRBJ1-2
DNA: TGTGCCAGCAGTTCCTCGACAGGGGGTGGCTACACCTTC
CDR3: CASSSSTGGGYTF

size: NA
V: TRBV27
D: NA
J: TRBJ1-3
DNA: TGTGCCAGCAGTCCCCTGTGGAGGGTCTCTGGAAACACCATATATTTT
CDR3: CASSPLWRVSGNTIYF

size: NA
V: TRBV28
D: NA
J: TRBJ2-3
DNA: TGTGCCACCTTTAGGACCTTACTAGTGGGTAACACAGATACGCAGTATTTT
CDR3: CATFRTLLVGNTDTQYF

size: many
V: TRBV5-4
D: NA
J: TRBJ1-3
DNA: TGTGCCAGCAGCTTAGCAGGGACTGGAAACACCATATATTTT
CDR3: CASSLAGTGNTIYF

size: NA
V: TRBV28
D: TRBD1
J: TRBJ2-2
DNA: TGTGCCGGACAGGGGAACACCGGGGAGCTGTTTTTT
CDR3: CAGQGNTGELFF

size: NA
V: TRBV13
D: TRBD2
J: TRBJ2-1
DNA: TGTGCCAGCAGCTTAGGACTAGCGGATAACAATGAGCAGTTCTTC
CDR3: CASSLGLADNNEQFF

size: NA
V: TRBV28
D: NA
J: TRBJ2-7
DNA: TGTGCCAGTACTAGACCCGCCACCTACGAGCAGTACTTC
CDR3: CASTRPATYEQYF

size: NA
V: TRBV10-3
D: TRBD1
J: TRBJ2-4
DNA: TGTGCCATCAGCGGAGGGACAGGGTCTTTCGACATTCAGTACTTC
CDR3: CAISGGTGSFDIQYF

size: NA
V: TRBV27
D: NA
J: TRBJ2-2
DNA: TGTGCCAGCAGCAAAGGTACTAGCACGAACACCGGGGAGCTGTTTTTT
CDR3: CASSKGTSTNTGELFF

size: few
V: TRBV5-1
D: TRBD1
J: TRBJ1-6
DNA: TGCGCCAGCAGCTACGGACAGGGGGATAATTCACCCCTCCACTTT
CDR3: CASSYGQGDNSPLHF

size: NA
V: TRBV2
D: NA
J: TRBJ2-3
DNA: TGTGCCAGCGCTGGGATAGCGGCCACAGATACGCAGTATTTT
CDR3: CASAGIAATDTQYF

size: NA
V: TRBV6-2/TRBV6-3
D: NA
J: TRBJ2-4
DNA: TGTGCCAGCAGCGCGGGGACCAAAAACATTCAGTACTTC
CDR3: CASSAGTKNIQYF

size: NA
V: TRBV28
D: TRBD1
J: TRBJ1-5
DNA: TGTGCCAGCAGTTTTGGGGACAGGGGGCCGGGCAATCAGCCCCAGCATTTT
CDR3: CASSFGDRGPGNQPQHF

size: NA
V: TRBV9
D: NA
J: TRBJ1-2
DNA: TGTGCCAGCAGCGTAGCTGAGGCTTATGGCTACACCTTC
CDR3: CASSVAEAYGYTF

size: NA
V: TRBV9
D: TRBD2
J: TRBJ2-3
DNA: TGTGCCAGCAGCGTAGGGGGAGGGAAGGGCGGCACAGATACGCAGTATTTT
CDR3: CASSVGGGKGGTDTQYF

size: few
V: TRBV7-3
D: NA
J: TRBJ2-2
DNA: TGTGCCAGCCGCGGGGCCCTGAACACCGGGGAGCTGTTTTTT
CDR3: CASRGALNTGELFF

size: NA
V: TRBV7-6
D: TRBD2
J: TRBJ2-5
DNA: TGTGCCAGCAGCTTAGGCAAAAGCGGGGGTGGAGAGACCCAGTACTTC
CDR3: CASSLGKSGGGETQYF

size: NA
V: TRBV11-1
D: TRBD2
J: TRBJ2-5
DNA: TGTGCCAGCAGCTTAGATAGCGGGGGTAAGGGAGAGACCCAGTACTTC
CDR3: CASSLDSGGKGETQYF

size: NA
V: TRBV18
D: NA
J: TRBJ2-7
DNA: TGTGCCAGCTCACCGTCACAGATAAGCTCCTACGAGCAGTACTTC
CDR3: CASSPSQISSYEQYF

size: once
V: TRBV7-2
D: TRBD1
J: TRBJ1-2
DNA: TGTGCCAGCAGCTACGCTACTGGGACAGGGGGAGGCTACACCTTC
CDR3: CASSYATGTGGGYTF

size: NA
V: TRBV19
D: NA
J: TRBJ2-3
DNA: TGTGCCACCGCCGGGGGTACAGGAAGCACAGATACGCAGTATTTT
CDR3: CATAGGTGSTDTQYF

size: once
V: TRBV11-2
D: TRBD2
J: TRBJ2-7
DNA: TGTGCCAGCTCCTGGACTAGCGGGAATGGCGAGCAGTACTTC
CDR3: CASSWTSGNGEQYF

size: NA
V: TRBV11-2
D: TRBD2
J: TRBJ2-3
DNA: TGTGCCAGCAGCGCCCATCCGGGGGGTGGTAGCACAGATACGCAGTATTTT
CDR3: CASSAHPGGGSTDTQYF

size: NA
V: TRBV10-3
D: NA
J: TRBJ2-1
DNA: TGTGCCATCAGTGCTGACACCTACAATGAGCAGTTCTTC
CDR3: CAISADTYNEQFF

size: NA
V: TRBV28
D: NA
J: TRBJ1-5
DNA: TGTGCCAGCAGTTTAGGATACAGGGTAAGGCAGCCCCAGCATTTT
CDR3: CASSLGYRVRQPQHF

size: NA
V: TRBV29-1
D: TRBD2
J: TRBJ2-2
DNA: TGCAGCGTTGGATCTCAGCTAGCGGGCTACACCGGGGAGCTGTTTTTT
CDR3: CSVGSQLAGYTGELFF

size: NA
V: TRBV6-2/TRBV6-3
D: NA
J: TRBJ2-7
DNA: TGTGCCAGCAGCTTACATGGTTCCTACGAGCAGTACTTC
CDR3: CASSLHGSYEQYF

size: NA
V: TRBV9
D: TRBD1
J: TRBJ2-2
DNA: TGTGCCAGCAGCATCCGGACAGGTACCCCCGGGGAGCTGTTTTTT
CDR3: CASSIRTGTPGELFF

size: NA
V: TRBV3-1/TRBV3-2
D: NA
J: TRBJ1-1
DNA: TGTGCCAGCAGCCAAAGTGAGGTCACTAAAGCTTTCTTT
CDR3: CASSQSEVTKAFF

size: NA
V: TRBV11-2
D: NA
J: TRBJ2-5
DNA: TGTGCCAGCAGCTCACGGTCGGTAGAGACCCAGTACTTC
CDR3: CASSSRSVETQYF

size: NA
V: TRBV5-4
D: TRBD1
J: TRBJ2-2
DNA: TGTGCCAGCAGCTCCCCCCCGGGACAGTTCACCGGGGAGCTGTTTTTT
CDR3: CASSSPPGQFTGELFF

size: NA
V: TRBV7-2
D: TRBD1
J: TRBJ2-5
DNA: TGTGCCAGCAGCTATGGACAGGGGGCGCATCTAGAGACCCAGTACTTC
CDR3: CASSYGQGAHLETQYF